The clone carrying this T cell receptor beta chain was observed at least ten times. Antigen unknown. This entry is derived from a study of regulatory T cells in long-lasting Graves disease. Study details: Newly diagnosed Graves' patients had under 3 months of antithyroid drugs.

Sample time point: newly diagnosed GD, antithyroid drugs for less than 3 months. With RNA extracted from PBMCs as input, the TCR library was made. Germline V gives CDR1 SEHNR, CDR2 FQNEAQ (reference sequence). Deletions cut 1 base from V and 4 bases from J, with 11 bases between. The CDR3 runs 14 residues. Study-wide results and caveats: Repertoires from persistent disease leaned toward TRBV28, TRBJ1-2 and TRBJ2-5.

The authors built TCR beta libraries using iRepertoire HTBI primers and Arm-PCR of CDR3 regions. MiXCR, run by TCRdb on the multiplex PCR reads, gives a single entry per CDR3 protein. The table has approximately 350,000 distinct CDR3 sequences, around 17% seen once. These same records also appear under a second study, on T cells in Graves' hyperthyroidism and ophthalmopathy. That source adds: A first-round RT-PCR of the TCR CDR3 used the HTBI primer set. In the blood, most expanded thyroid clonotypes above 0.001 appeared as well.

The sample was peripheral blood mononuclear cells (PBMCs), taken at new diagnosis, from a patient treated with antithyroid drugs. The receptor was isolated from a man in his forties with Graves disease. This sequence joins TRBV7-9 and TRBJ2-7; D unclear. Written as DNA, the CDR3 is TGTGCCAGCAGCTTAGGCAGGAATACATACGAGCAGTACTTC. It yields the protein CASSLGRNTYEQYF.